The clone carrying this TCR beta chain occurred once. The data stem from a study of blood T cell repertoires in COVID-19. TCRdb's copy holds only in-frame clones and misses some; the assay was immunoSEQ multiplex PCR. The profile shows tens of thousands of clones, approximately 92% of them singletons. The clonotype was recovered from a woman aged 55 to 70 with active COVID-19. The source material was peripheral blood.

The CDR3 is CASSLDRRWESGANVLTF. CDR3 coding DNA: TGTGCCAGCAGTTTAGACAGAAGGTGGGAATCTGGGGCCAACGTCCTGACTTTC. This chain uses TRBV27 with TRBJ2-6; the D gene is possibly TRBD1 (5 bases). Germline CDR1 MNHEY, CDR2 SMNVEV (reference sequence). The CDR3 runs to 18 residues. Between the trimmed V and J ends, which lost 2 bases and 1 base, there was a span of 15 bases.